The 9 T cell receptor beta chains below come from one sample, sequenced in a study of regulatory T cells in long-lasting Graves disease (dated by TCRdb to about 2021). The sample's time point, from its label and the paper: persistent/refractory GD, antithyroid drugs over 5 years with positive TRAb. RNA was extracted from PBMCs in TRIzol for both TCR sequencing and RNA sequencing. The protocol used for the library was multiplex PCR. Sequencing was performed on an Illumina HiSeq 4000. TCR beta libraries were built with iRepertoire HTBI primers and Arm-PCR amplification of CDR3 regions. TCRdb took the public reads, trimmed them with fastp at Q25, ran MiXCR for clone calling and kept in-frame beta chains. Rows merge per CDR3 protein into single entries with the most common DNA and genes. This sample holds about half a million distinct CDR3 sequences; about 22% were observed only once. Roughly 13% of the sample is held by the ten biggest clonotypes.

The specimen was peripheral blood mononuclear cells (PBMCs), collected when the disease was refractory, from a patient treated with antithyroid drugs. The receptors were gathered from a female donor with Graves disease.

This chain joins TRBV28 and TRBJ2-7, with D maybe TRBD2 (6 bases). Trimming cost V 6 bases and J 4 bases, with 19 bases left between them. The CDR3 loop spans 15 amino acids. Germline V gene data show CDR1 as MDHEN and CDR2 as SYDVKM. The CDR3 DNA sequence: TGTGCCAGCAGCTTGGGACCTAGCGTAATTTACGAGCAGTACTTC. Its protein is CASSLGPSVIYEQYF.

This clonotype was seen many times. CDR3 residues: CASSYTGDYEQYF. CDR3 DNA sequence: TGTGCCAGCAGTTACACGGGAGACTACGAGCAGTACTTC. The chain joins TRBV6-5 to TRBJ2-7; the D gene is possibly TRBD2 (6 bases). Trimming removed 2 bases from V and 3 bases from J, with 8 bases in between. The CDR3 is 13 residues long. Germline assignment: CDR1 MNHEY and CDR2 SVGAGI.

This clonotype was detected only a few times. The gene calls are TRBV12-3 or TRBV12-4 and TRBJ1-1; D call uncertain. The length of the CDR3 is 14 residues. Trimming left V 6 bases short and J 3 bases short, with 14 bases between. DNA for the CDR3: TGTGCCAGCAGCGAGACACCGGCGGACACTGAAGCTTTCTTT. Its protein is CASSETPADTEAFF.

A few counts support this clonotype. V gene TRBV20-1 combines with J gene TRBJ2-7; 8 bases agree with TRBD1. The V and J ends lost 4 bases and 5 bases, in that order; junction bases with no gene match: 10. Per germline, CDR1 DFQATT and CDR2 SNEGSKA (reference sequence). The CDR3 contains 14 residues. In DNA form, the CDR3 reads TGCAGTGCTACCTCCCTCAGGGGGCAGGACGAGCAGTACTTC. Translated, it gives CSATSLRGQDEQYF.

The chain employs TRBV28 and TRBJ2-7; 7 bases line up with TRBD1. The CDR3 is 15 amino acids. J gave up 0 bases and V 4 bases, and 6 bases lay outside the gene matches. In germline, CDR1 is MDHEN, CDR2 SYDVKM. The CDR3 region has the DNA TGTGCCAGCAGTTCCGACAGGGCGCTCTCCTACGAGCAGTACTTC. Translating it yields CASSSDRALSYEQYF.

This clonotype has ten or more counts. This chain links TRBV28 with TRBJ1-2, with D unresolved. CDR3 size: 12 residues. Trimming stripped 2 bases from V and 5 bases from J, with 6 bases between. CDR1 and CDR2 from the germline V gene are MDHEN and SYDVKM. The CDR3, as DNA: TGTGCCAGCAGTTTACAGGCGTATGGCTACACCTTC. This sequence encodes CASSLQAYGYTF.

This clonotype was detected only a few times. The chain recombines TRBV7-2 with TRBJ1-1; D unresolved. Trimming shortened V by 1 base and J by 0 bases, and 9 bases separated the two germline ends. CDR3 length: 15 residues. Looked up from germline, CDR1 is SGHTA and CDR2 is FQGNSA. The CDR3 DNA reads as TGTGCCAGCAGCTTAGTTTGGCAGTTGAACACTGAAGCTTTCTTT. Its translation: CASSLVWQLNTEAFF. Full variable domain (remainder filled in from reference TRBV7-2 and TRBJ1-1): GAGVSQSPSNKVTEKGKDVELRCDPISGHTALYWYRQSLGQGLEFLIYFQGNSAPDKSGLPSDRFSAERTGGSVSTLTIQRTQQEDSAVYLCASSLVWQLNTEAFFGQGTRLTVV.

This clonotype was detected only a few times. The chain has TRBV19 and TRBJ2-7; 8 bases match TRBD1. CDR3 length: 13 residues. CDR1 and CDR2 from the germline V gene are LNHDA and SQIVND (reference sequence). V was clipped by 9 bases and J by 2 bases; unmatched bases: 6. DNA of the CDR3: TGTGCCAGCCGGGACAGGACGACCTACGAGCAGTACTTC. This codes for CASRDRTTYEQYF.

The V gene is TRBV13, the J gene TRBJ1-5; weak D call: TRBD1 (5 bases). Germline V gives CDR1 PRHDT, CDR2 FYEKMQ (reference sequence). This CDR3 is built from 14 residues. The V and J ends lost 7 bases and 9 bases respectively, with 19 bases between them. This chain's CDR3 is CASKSRTGTSPQHF. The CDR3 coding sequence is TGTGCCAGCAAATCCAGGACGGGGACCTCGCCCCAGCATTTT.